This TCR beta chain was sequenced during a study of shared T cell receptors in the human thymus. Clones were sequenced by immunoSEQ multiplex PCR, and TCRdb holds only the in-frame ones, with some missing. The repertoire holds about 660,000 clones, approximately 89% seen once, with roughly 0.0089% in the top ten. The CDR3 contains 17 residues. Trimming shortened V by 0 bases and J by 2 bases, and 17 bases separated the two germline ends. CDR1 and CDR2 (germline): LGHNA, YSLEER. This sample was also put to use in a study of human thymus T cells. That paper states: Resections were taken during corrective heart surgery, and the thymus tissue came from these. Gene usage for V and J segments appeared biased in thymic and blood repertoires. Related research reported highly overlapping thymic repertoires among unrelated individuals.

The sequence derives from a boy under three years old with a congenital heart defect. The material sequenced was thymocytes. The chain combines TRBV4-3 with TRBJ2-7; the D is unclear. DNA of the CDR3: TGCGCCAGCAGCCAAGAATCGGGTATTCATCCCACCTACGAGCAGTACTTC. Protein: CASSQESGIHPTYEQYF.